The entry below describes one T cell receptor beta chain. The CDR3 is 16 amino acids. Losses at the gene ends were 9 bases for V and 2 bases for J; bases not matched to a gene: 14. CDR1 and CDR2 from the germline V gene are SGHTA and FQGNSA. This specimen belongs to a study of control samples from healthy donors and cancer patients. Produced via immunoSEQ multiplex PCR; TCRdb's table is partial and in-frame only. The table has tens of thousands of clones, 89% seen once. Sequenced material: blood. The sequence derives from a man over 45 in good health. This chain uses TRBV7-2 with TRBJ2-5; 8 bases align to TRBD2. The CDR3 reads CASLESRGGNQETQYF. CDR3 nucleotide sequence: TGTGCCAGTTTGGAATCCCGGGGGGGCAATCAAGAGACCCAGTACTTC.